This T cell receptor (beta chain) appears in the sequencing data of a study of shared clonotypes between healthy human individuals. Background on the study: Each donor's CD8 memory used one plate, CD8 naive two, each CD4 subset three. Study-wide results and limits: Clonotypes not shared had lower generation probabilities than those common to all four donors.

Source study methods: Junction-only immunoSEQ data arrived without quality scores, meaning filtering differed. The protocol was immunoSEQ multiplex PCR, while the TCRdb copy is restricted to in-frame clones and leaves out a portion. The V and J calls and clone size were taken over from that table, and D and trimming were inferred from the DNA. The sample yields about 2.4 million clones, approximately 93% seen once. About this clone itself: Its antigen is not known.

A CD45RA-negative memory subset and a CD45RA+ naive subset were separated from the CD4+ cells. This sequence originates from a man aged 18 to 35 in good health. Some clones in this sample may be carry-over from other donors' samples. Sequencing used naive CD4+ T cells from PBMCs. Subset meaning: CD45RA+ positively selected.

Here the CDR3 DNA reads TGCAGCGGAACGGGACAGGCCTACGAGCAGTACTTC. As protein: CSGTGQAYEQYF. The V and J genes are TRBV29-1 and TRBJ2-7; 8 nucleotides match TRBD1. Germline V gene data show CDR1 as SQVTM and CDR2 as ANQGSEA. The CDR3 spans 12 residues. The trim removed 7 bases at V and 2 bases at J, leaving 4 bases unmatched.